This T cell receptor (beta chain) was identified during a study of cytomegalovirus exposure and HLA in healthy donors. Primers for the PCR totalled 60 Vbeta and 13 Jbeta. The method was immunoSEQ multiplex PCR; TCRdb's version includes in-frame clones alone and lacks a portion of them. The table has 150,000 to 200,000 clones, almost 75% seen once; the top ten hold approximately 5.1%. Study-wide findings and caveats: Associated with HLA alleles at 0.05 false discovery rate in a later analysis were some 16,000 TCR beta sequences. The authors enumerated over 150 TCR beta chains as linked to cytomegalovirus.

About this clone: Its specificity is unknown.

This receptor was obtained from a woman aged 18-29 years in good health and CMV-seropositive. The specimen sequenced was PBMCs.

The CDR3 protein is CASSWTGSPCEQYF. CDR3 bases: TGTGCCAGCAGCTGGACAGGCTCCCCCTGCGAGCAGTACTTC. V gene TRBV5-4 combines with J gene TRBJ2-7, with 7 bases matching TRBD1. The CDR3 is 14 amino acids. Trimming removed 3 bases from V and 6 bases from J; junction bases left unmatched: 9. The germline CDR1 and CDR2 sequences are SGHNT and YYREEE (reference sequence).